The clone carrying this T cell receptor beta chain was found a few times. Its target is not known. This entry belongs to a study of cytomegalovirus exposure and HLA in healthy donors. The CDR3 spans 14 residues. With 6 bases removed from V and 0 bases from J, the gap between germline ends came to 9 bases. Germline CDR1 LNHDA, CDR2 SQIVND (reference sequence). PCR used 60 Vbeta primers and 13 Jbeta primers. Method: immunoSEQ multiplex PCR; TCRdb's copy keeps in-frame clones and lacks some. The sample includes about 140,000 clones, roughly 80% seen only once; the top ten take 4.1%. Study findings and constraints: Reports state that TCR beta sequences accurately predicted most subjects' HLA-A and HLA-B alleles. A later analysis showed that HLA-associated TCR beta chains had undergone more clonal expansion than equally common others. As a later analysis showed, a missense DCLRE1C variant was linked to trimming of TCR beta V- and J-genes.

Source material: PBMCs. This chain connects TRBV19 to TRBJ1-3; TRBD1 might be the D (5 bases). This clonotype was obtained from a man in his forties or fifties in good health and CMV-seropositive. CDR3 nucleotide sequence: TGTGCCAGTAGCCACAGGAGCTCTGGAAACACCATATATTTT. It encodes CASSHRSSGNTIYF. Looking up the rest from reference TRBV19 and TRBJ1-3 gives the full variable domain: DGGITQSPKYLFRKEGQNVTLSCEQNLNHDAMYWYRQDPGQGLRLIYYSQIVNDFQKGDIAEGYSVSREKKESFPLTVTSAQKNPTAFYLCASSHRSSGNTIYFGEGSWLTVV.